Shown below are 15 T cell receptor beta chains from a single sample sequenced in a study of blood T cell repertoires in COVID-19 (dated by TCRdb to 2020 to 2022). The library came from the immunoSEQ multiplex PCR assay. TCRdb holds this immuneACCESS table with in-frame rearrangements only. Some clones are missing; in checked studies, unresolved V genes explain under half, and the rest has no known cause. The sample table records about 330,000 clones; approximately 87% of these occur just once. The ten largest clones add up to approximately 4% of the sample. Sequencing was performed on peripheral blood. The origin of the receptors is a woman aged 45-59 years with active or convalescent COVID-19.

The chain recombines TRBV5-3 with TRBJ2-1, with D maybe TRBD2 (6 bases). TRBV5-3 is placed among ORFs of uncertain function. V lost 4 bases and J 6 bases, leaving 20 bases between the germline ends. This CDR3 is 16 amino acids long. This chain's CDR3 is CARSAGPTGGVNEQFF. The CDR3 coding sequence is TGTGCCAGAAGCGCTGGCCCTACTGGCGGGGTCAATGAGCAGTTCTTC.

This chain joins TRBV20-1 and TRBJ1-4; possible D gene TRBD1, 5 bases. The CDR3 totals 10 residues. Per germline, CDR1 DFQATT and CDR2 SNEGSKA (reference sequence). Trimming removed 7 bases from V and 8 bases from J, with 8 bases in between. As DNA, the CDR3 is TGCAGTGTTGGGGGGGAAAAACTGTTTTTT. It specifies CSVGGEKLFF.

The chain recombines TRBV5-6 with TRBJ1-4, with 7 bases aligning to TRBD1. V lost 2 bases and J lost 8; bases outside the gene matches: 15. Per the germline V gene, CDR1 is SGHDT and CDR2 is YYEEEE. The length of the CDR3 is 17 residues. The CDR3: CASSFRDRVYSSEKLFF. As DNA, the CDR3 is TGTGCCAGCAGCTTCAGGGACAGAGTCTATTCGAGCGAAAAACTGTTTTTT.

V and J are TRBV18 and TRBJ2-1, with unresolved D. The CDR3 covers 13 residues. Germline CDR1 and CDR2: KGHSH and LQKENI. The V gene lost 2 bases and the J gene lost 6 bases, with 8 bases spanning the gap. The CDR3 sequence: CASSPDLGNEQFF. CDR3 nucleotides: TGTGCCAGCTCACCAGACCTAGGCAATGAGCAGTTCTTC.

The rearrangement uses TRBV18 and TRBJ1-6; TRBD1 might be the D (5 bases). There are 15 residues in the CDR3. The V end was cut by 2 bases, the J end by 5 bases, with 10 bases between. CDR1 is KGHSH and CDR2 is LQKENI in the germline V gene. This CDR3 reads CASSPGRADNSPLHF. CDR3 sequence (DNA): TGTGCCAGCTCACCAGGCAGGGCCGATAATTCACCCCTCCACTTT.

This clone was observed a handful of times. V is TRBV27 and J is TRBJ1-5; maybe TRBD1 (6 bases). V shed 2 bases and J shed 1 base, with 9 bases lying between them. Germline CDR1 and CDR2: MNHEY and SMNVEV (reference sequence). The CDR3 sequence is 15 residues long. The CDR3: CASSLRQGSNQPQHF. CDR3 sequence (DNA): TGTGCCAGCAGTTTACGGCAGGGGAGCAATCAGCCCCAGCATTTT.

The chain carries TRBV7-9 and TRBJ2-7; D call uncertain. The CDR3 extends over 14 amino acids. Germline V CDR1 and CDR2: SEHNR, FQNEAQ (reference sequence). V was pared by 0 bases and J by 1 base, with 7 bases between. The CDR3: CASSLAYGSYEQYF. The CDR3 region has the DNA TGTGCCAGCAGCTTAGCGTACGGTTCCTACGAGCAGTACTTC.

The sample holds one count of this clone. The gene calls are TRBV19 and TRBJ2-1, with 14 bases aligning to TRBD2. V dropped 5 bases and J dropped 7; count of bases not matched to a gene: 4. Germline V gene data show CDR1 as LNHDA and CDR2 as SQIVND (reference sequence). The CDR3 spans 15 residues. DNA for the CDR3: TGTGCCAGTAGTGGGACTAGCGGGAGTATAAATGAGCAGTTCTTC. It codes for CASSGTSGSINEQFF.

A single count supports this clone. This chain joins TRBV28 and TRBJ2-4; weak D call: TRBD1 (6 bases). The CDR3 extends over 18 amino acids. Germline CDR1 and CDR2: MDHEN and SYDVKM. The germline V and J ends were trimmed by 1 base and 5 bases, with 21 bases remaining between them. The CDR3 bases are TGTGCCAGCAGTTTATTAGGGGAAGGGGGTGGCAGAGAAAACATTCAGTACTTC. This gives the protein CASSLLGEGGGRENIQYF.

The J gene is TRBJ1-3, the V gene TRBV9; D uncertain. Trimming cost V 3 bases and J 1 base, with 8 bases left between them. Germline loops: CDR1 SGDLS, CDR2 YYNGEE. This CDR3 spans 14 amino acids. The CDR3: CASSDPGSGNTIYF. For the CDR3, the DNA is TGTGCCAGCAGCGATCCGGGGTCTGGAAACACCATATATTTT.

The gene calls are TRBV6-1 and TRBJ1-5; D not certain. Germline CDR1 is MNHNS and CDR2 is SASEGT. V was shortened by 0 bases and J by 7 bases, with 7 bases between the two germline ends. This CDR3 has 13 residues. The CDR3 reads CASSEAGAQPQHF. For the CDR3, the DNA is TGTGCCAGCAGTGAAGCAGGAGCGCAGCCCCAGCATTTT.

The rearrangement uses TRBV4-3 and TRBJ2-7, with 7 positions matching TRBD1. Germline CDR1 is LGHNA and CDR2 is YSLEER. Trimming at V came to 4 bases and at J to 4 bases, leaving 7 bases not matched to a gene. The CDR3 length is 14 residues. The CDR3 loop is CASSPATGAYEQYF. The CDR3 region has the DNA TGCGCCAGCAGCCCTGCAACAGGGGCGTACGAGCAGTACTTC.

The genes are TRBV18 and TRBJ1-3; 7 nucleotides align to TRBD1. The CDR3 runs to 15 residues. Germline V gives CDR1 KGHSH, CDR2 LQKENI. V gave up 5 bases and J gave up 1 base; unmatched junction bases: 5. The DNA of the CDR3 is TGTGCCAGCTCATCGGCAGGGGGATCTGGAAACACCATATATTTT. Residues: CASSSAGGSGNTIYF.

J is TRBJ2-1 and V is TRBV19, with D maybe TRBD1 (6 bases). Between the trimmed V and J ends, which lost 3 bases and 7 bases, there was a span of 10 bases. The CDR3 covers 13 residues. Germline V gene sequence: CDR1 LNHDA, CDR2 SQIVND (reference sequence). The CDR3 here is CASSIQGFNEQFF. Written as DNA, the CDR3 is TGTGCCAGTAGTATCCAGGGGTTTAATGAGCAGTTCTTC.

The genes are TRBV10-3 and TRBJ2-4; 9 positions match TRBD1. V gave up 8 bases and J gave up 9 bases; unmatched junction bases: 11. The CDR3 is 14 residues long. Germline-derived CDR1 and CDR2 are ENHRY and SYGVKD. This chain's CDR3 is CAIATGGPRSIQYF. The CDR3 nucleotides read TGTGCCATCGCCACAGGGGGCCCAAGATCCATTCAGTACTTC.